This T cell receptor beta chain emerged from a study of cytomegalovirus exposure and HLA in healthy donors. Comments on this clone: Other DNA sequences in this specimen translate into the identical CDR3.

CDR1 is SGHTA, CDR2 FQGNSA, per germline. Trimming shortened V by 0 bases and J by 4 bases, and 7 bases separated the two germline ends. This CDR3 spans 13 amino acids. In the PCR, 60 Vbeta and 13 Jbeta primers were used. Only in-frame clones appear in the TCRdb table, and some are missing; sequencing was by immunoSEQ multiplex PCR. The table records about 180,000 clones, about four fifths of them present only once. Sequencing input: PBMCs. The sequence came from a man in his forties in good health and CMV-seronegative. This chain connects TRBV7-2 to TRBJ2-7; D possibly corresponds to TRBD2 (6 bases). CDR3 nucleotides: TGTGCCAGCAGCTTAGCGGGGGGATACGAGCAGTACTTC. Translating it yields CASSLAGGYEQYF.